The 23 T cell receptor beta chains presented below share a single source sample, sequenced in a study of blood T cell repertoires in COVID-19. TCRdb's table, derived via immunoSEQ multiplex PCR, lists solely in-frame clones and lacks some. This sample has 200,000 to 250,000 clones, with roughly 84% found just once. Sequencing input: peripheral blood. The receptor set was obtained from a man in his fifties who had recovered from COVID-19.

This clone was recorded only once. The J gene is TRBJ2-2, the V gene TRBV2; the D is unclear. The CDR3 totals 15 residues. Germline CDR1 SNHLY, CDR2 FYNNEI. With 1 base removed from V and 0 bases from J, the gap between germline ends came to 6 bases. In DNA form, the CDR3 reads TGTGCCAGCAGTGAAGGGGCGACGAACACCGGGGAGCTGTTTTTT. Translation: CASSEGATNTGELFF.

The chain combines TRBV3-1 (or the pseudogene TRBV3-2) with TRBJ2-1, with a possible D match to TRBD2 (5 bases). The V end lost 0 bases, the J end lost 4 bases, and 13 bases lay between the germline ends. The germline V gene has CDR1 LGHDT and CDR2 YNNKEL (reference sequence). The CDR3 spans 16 residues. CDR3 sequence reads: CASSQDRASKYNEQFF. DNA for the CDR3: TGTGCCAGCAGCCAAGATCGGGCTAGCAAGTACAATGAGCAGTTCTTC.

V is TRBV18 and J is TRBJ2-5; D ambiguous. The germline gives CDR1 KGHSH, CDR2 LQKENI. CDR3 length equals 13 residues. V was clipped by 2 bases and J by 7 bases, with 11 bases between them. DNA of the CDR3: TGTGCCAGCTCACCAGAAACCGGTGGGACCCAGTACTTC. Amino acids: CASSPETGGTQYF.

The rearrangement links TRBV30 to TRBJ1-6; D might be TRBD1 (6 bases). Germline V gene sequence: CDR1 GTSNPN, CDR2 SVGIG (reference sequence). CDR3 size: 16 residues. Trimming cost V 1 base and J 10 bases, with 20 bases left between them. Here the CDR3 reads CAWSGRIGGDGSPLHF. The CDR3 DNA reads as TGTGCCTGGAGTGGCCGCATAGGGGGGGACGGCTCACCCCTCCACTTT.

V and J are TRBV11-2 and TRBJ2-1, with TRBD2 identical over 14 bases. Looked up from germline, CDR1 is SGHAT and CDR2 is FQNNGV. V dropped 5 bases and J dropped 6; count of bases not matched to a gene: 6. The CDR3 loop spans 16 amino acids. The CDR3 DNA sequence: TGTGCCAGCAGCCGATCGACTAGCGGGAGGGCCAATGAGCAGTTCTTC. Its protein is CASSRSTSGRANEQFF.

V and J are TRBV9 and TRBJ1-2; D perhaps matches TRBD1 (6 bases). The length of the CDR3 is 14 residues. The germline CDR1 and CDR2 sequences are SGDLS and YYNGEE. Trimming took off 5 bases at V and 1 base at J, with 12 bases between the two ends. The DNA for the CDR3 is TGTGCCAGCAGTGACCAGGGGTATAACTATGGCTACACCTTC. This translates into CASSDQGYNYGYTF.

The chain couples TRBV5-1 to TRBJ2-7; no definite D call. Germline CDR1 is SGHRS and CDR2 is YFSETQ. CDR3 length: 14 residues. The germline V and J ends were trimmed by 0 bases and 8 bases, with 15 bases remaining between them. CDR3 amino acids: CASSLGHQMGQQYF. CDR3 nucleotides: TGCGCCAGCAGCTTGGGACACCAGATGGGTCAGCAGTACTTC.

The chain joins TRBV28 to TRBJ2-2; 9 bases align to TRBD1. Germline values: CDR1 MDHEN, CDR2 SYDVKM. The CDR3 consists of 16 residues. The J segment lost 5 bases and the V segment lost 5 bases, leaving 9 bases of the junction unmatched. The chain's CDR3 is CASSTRQGVATGELFF. CDR3 DNA: TGTGCCAGCAGTACCCGACAGGGGGTGGCTACCGGGGAGCTGTTTTTT. The entire variable domain, with the rest obtained from reference TRBV28 and TRBJ2-2, is as follows: DVKVTQSSRYLVKRTGEKVFLECVQDMDHENMFWYRQDPGLGLRLIYFSYDVKMKEKGDIPEGYSVSREKKERFSLILESASTNQTSMYLCASSTRQGVATGELFFGEGSRLTVL.

V usage is TRBV28 and J usage is TRBJ1-2; D remains unclear. The CDR3 is 11 amino acids. CDR1 and CDR2 (germline): MDHEN, SYDVKM. The germline V and J ends were trimmed by 4 bases and 4 bases, with 4 bases remaining between them. The CDR3 sequence: CASSSGYGYTF. Here the CDR3 DNA reads TGTGCCAGCAGTTCGGGCTATGGCTACACCTTC.

The chain joins TRBV15 to TRBJ1-5, with TRBD1 as a possible D gene (5 bases). CDR1 is LNHNV and CDR2 is YYDKDF in the germline V gene (reference sequence). This CDR3 comprises 17 residues. V was pared by 0 bases and J by 3 bases, with 15 bases between. CDR3 protein: CATSRERGEGNNQPQHF. CDR3 coding DNA: TGTGCCACCAGCAGAGAAAGAGGGGAGGGGAACAATCAGCCCCAGCATTTT.

The J gene is TRBJ1-1, the V gene TRBV12-3 or TRBV12-4, with D possibly TRBD1 on 5 matching bases. CDR3 length equals 13 residues. V was trimmed by 3 bases and J by 0 bases, leaving 5 bases between them. CDR3 region: CASSFRVNTEAFF. The DNA for the CDR3 is TGTGCCAGCAGTTTCAGGGTGAACACTGAAGCTTTCTTT.

This chain connects TRBV6-1 to TRBJ2-7; 7 bases line up with TRBD2. This CDR3 spans 14 amino acids. From germline, CDR1 is MNHNS and CDR2 SASEGT. Losses at the gene ends were 2 bases for V and 2 bases for J; bases not matched to a gene: 3. DNA of the CDR3: TGTGCCAGCAGTGAACCTAGCGGAACCTACGAGCAGTACTTC. Its protein is CASSEPSGTYEQYF.

This sequence joins TRBV27 and TRBJ1-5, with D possibly TRBD1 on 5 matching bases. This CDR3 has 14 amino acids. Germline V gives CDR1 MNHEY, CDR2 SMNVEV (reference sequence). Trimming stripped 4 bases from V and 7 bases from J, with 14 bases between. The CDR3 loop reads CASSSIQDSQPQHF. The CDR3 DNA follows: TGTGCCAGCAGTTCAATACAGGATTCCCAGCCCCAGCATTTT.

The rearrangement links TRBV27 to TRBJ2-1, with TRBD2 matching over 7 bases. With V trimmed by 7 bases and J by 0 bases, 9 bases remained unmatched. This CDR3 contains 16 residues. CDR1 is MNHEY and CDR2 is SMNVEV in the germline V gene (reference sequence). CDR3 residues: CASTPVRGSSYNEQFF. For the CDR3, the DNA is TGTGCCAGCACCCCGGTACGCGGGAGCTCCTACAATGAGCAGTTCTTC.

The chain carries TRBV2 and TRBJ1-4, with D unclear. CDR1 and CDR2 (germline): SNHLY, FYNNEI. V lost 7 bases and J 2 bases, leaving 8 bases between the germline ends. The CDR3 extends over 13 amino acids. CDR3 sequence: CASKRATNEKLFF. The CDR3 DNA is TGTGCCAGCAAGCGGGCCACTAATGAAAAACTGTTTTTT.

The chain is built from TRBV5-1 and TRBJ2-1, with TRBD2 matching over 7 bases. The CDR3 has 17 amino acids. Germline CDR1 reads SGHRS; CDR2 reads YFSETQ. V trimming: 0 bases; J trimming: 1 base; junction bases outside the gene matches: 7. The CDR3 loop is CASSLVLREWSYNEQFF. In nucleotides, the CDR3 is TGCGCCAGCAGCTTGGTTTTGCGGGAGTGGTCCTACAATGAGCAGTTCTTC. The variable domain in full, completed from reference TRBV5-1 and TRBJ2-1, reads KAGVTQTPRYLIKTRGQQVTLSCSPISGHRSVSWYQQTPGQGLQFLFEYFSETQRNKGNFPGRFSGRQFSNSRSEMNVSTLELGDSALYLCASSLVLREWSYNEQFFGPGTRLTVL.

The chain has TRBV14 and TRBJ2-5; D may be TRBD1 (5 bases). V was clipped by 2 bases and J by 1 base, with 14 bases between them. Germline V gene lookup returns CDR1 SGHDN and CDR2 FVKESK. CDR3 length equals 16 residues. The CDR3 DNA reads TGTGCCAGCAGCCAAATAGGGGTCGGCTTCCAAGAGACCCAGTACTTC. It codes for CASSQIGVGFQETQYF.

V usage is TRBV24-1 and J usage is TRBJ1-4; D is possibly TRBD1 (6 bases). The germline CDR1 and CDR2 sequences are KGHDR and SFDVKD. V lost 2 bases to trimming and J lost 8 bases, with 14 bases between them. The CDR3 is made up of 15 amino acids. The CDR3 here is CATSDSGTNREKLFF. The DNA of the CDR3 is TGTGCCACCAGTGATTCCGGGACAAATCGGGAAAAACTGTTTTTT.

The chain has TRBV30 and TRBJ2-1; TRBD2 agrees at 7 bases. Trimming at V came to 0 bases and at J to 9 bases, leaving 14 bases not matched to a gene. Germline V gives CDR1 GTSNPN, CDR2 SVGIG (reference sequence). There are 16 residues in the CDR3. The CDR3 spells CAWSVPGLVGGPEQFF. The DNA for the CDR3 is TGTGCCTGGAGTGTACCCGGGTTAGTGGGAGGGCCTGAGCAGTTCTTC.

This clone has a single count. V gene TRBV12-5 combines with J gene TRBJ2-7; 7 bases fit TRBD2. After removal of 2 bases from V and 3 bases from J, the junction contained 16 bases not matched to a gene. The CDR3 has 18 residues. Germline-derived CDR1 and CDR2 are LGHNT and FRNRAP. This CDR3 is CASGLPIPLRGRDYEQYF. The DNA for the CDR3 is TGTGCTAGTGGTTTGCCCATACCCCTTCGTGGGAGGGACTACGAGCAGTACTTC.

The rearrangement joins TRBV27 to TRBJ2-1, with 7 bases lining up with TRBD2. CDR1 and CDR2 (germline): MNHEY, SMNVEV (reference sequence). The CDR3 has 16 residues. The junction had 11 bases not matched to a gene; V was cut back by 4 bases and J by 5 bases. The DNA of the CDR3 is TGTGCCAGCAGTTCTTTTCCTAGCGGAGTCAACAATGAGCAGTTCTTC. Amino acids: CASSSFPSGVNNEQFF.

The chain links TRBV20-1 to TRBJ2-7; 9 nucleotides match TRBD2. Germline CDR1 reads DFQATT; CDR2 reads SNEGSKA (reference sequence). Trimming cost V 3 bases and J 6 bases; bases outside gene matches: 12. The length of the CDR3 is 15 residues. The CDR3 DNA sequence: TGCAGTGCTAGTGGGGCTAGCGGGGTCTTATTCGAGCAGTACTTC. This translates into CSASGASGVLFEQYF.

This clone was detected a few times. The gene calls are TRBV4-1 and TRBJ1-6, with D uncertain. In germline, CDR1 is MGHRA, CDR2 YSYEKL. The CDR3 covers 14 residues. V was shortened by 2 bases and J by 8 bases, with 10 bases between the two germline ends. The CDR3 DNA sequence: TGCGCCAGCAGCCAACCGGGTTACGATTCACCCCTCCACTTT. Amino acids: CASSQPGYDSPLHF.